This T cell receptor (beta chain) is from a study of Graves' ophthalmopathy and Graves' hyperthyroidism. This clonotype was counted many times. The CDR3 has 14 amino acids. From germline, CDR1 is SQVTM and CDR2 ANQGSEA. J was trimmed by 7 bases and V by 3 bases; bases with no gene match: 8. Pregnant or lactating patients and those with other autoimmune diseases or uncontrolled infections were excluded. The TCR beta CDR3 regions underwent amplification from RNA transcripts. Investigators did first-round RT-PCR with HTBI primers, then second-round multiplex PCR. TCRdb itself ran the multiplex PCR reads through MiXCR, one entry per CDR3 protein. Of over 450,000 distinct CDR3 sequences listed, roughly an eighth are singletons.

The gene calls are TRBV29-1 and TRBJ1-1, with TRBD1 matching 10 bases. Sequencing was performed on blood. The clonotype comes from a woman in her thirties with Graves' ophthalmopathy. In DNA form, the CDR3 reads TGCAGCGTTGACGCCGGGACAGGGGACGTTGAAGCTTTCTTT. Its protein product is CSVDAGTGDVEAFF. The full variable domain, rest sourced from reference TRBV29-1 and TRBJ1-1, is SAVISQKPSRDICQRGTSLTIQCQVDSQVTMMFWYRQQPGQSLTLIATANQGSEATYESGFVIDKFPISRPNLTFSTLTVSNMSPEDSSIYLCSVDAGTGDVEAFFGQGTRLTVV.